This T cell receptor (beta chain) was recorded in a study of shared clonotypes between healthy human individuals. Notes on the study in general: Generation probabilities were higher for clonotypes shared across all four sorted-subset donors than for unshared ones. A handful of donors shared around 5% of their naive CD4 clonotypes.

Notes on this clone: What it binds is not known.

Replicate sorted-subset PCRs were loaded with around 200 ng DNA, 25,000 to 30,000 T cell genomes. Original methodology: Filtering was not the same, since immunoSEQ gave junction-only sequences without quality scores. The method was immunoSEQ multiplex PCR; TCRdb's version includes in-frame clones alone and lacks a portion of them. V and J calls and clone size are given by that table; D and trimming were obtained from the DNA. Of just over 2,000,000 clones detected, approximately 95% appear once; the ten largest clones hold 0.13%. This receptor was identified in a man younger than 35 in good health. The sequenced material came from naive CD4+ T cells sorted from blood. Subset specified: CD45RA+ positively selected.

CDR3 in amino acids: CASTQTSGGPTDTQYF. DNA of the CDR3: TGTGCCAGCACCCAGACTAGCGGGGGCCCCACAGATACGCAGTATTTT. This chain uses TRBV5-5 with TRBJ2-3; 12 nucleotides line up with TRBD2. Germline V lookup: CDR1 SGHKS, CDR2 YYEKEE (reference sequence). The junction had 7 bases not matched to a gene; V was cut back by 6 bases and J by 2 bases. The length of the CDR3 is 16 residues.